This TCR beta chain was obtained from a study of molecular identifiers for immune sequencing clone quantification. This clonotype turned up a few times. TCRdb ran MiXCR on the PCR reads and lists one entry per CDR3 protein. The sample includes about 510,000 distinct CDR3 sequences, 20% to 25% of them seen just once. This clonotype was obtained from a human donor in good health. Some libraries in this study had Jurkat cell RNA spiked in. The sequencing input was naive CD8+ T cells from blood, with Jurkat cell RNA spiked in. Documented subset: FACS-sorted CD8+CD4-CCR7+CD45RA+ naive T cells.

This CDR3 reads CASSQDRSGQGYEQYF. The CDR3 DNA follows: TGCGCCAGCAGCCAAGATCGTTCCGGACAGGGCTACGAGCAGTACTTC. The chain recombines TRBV4-3 with TRBJ2-7; 8 nucleotides align to TRBD1. Germline V CDR1 and CDR2: LGHNA, YSLEER. CDR3 length: 16 residues. V shed 0 bases, J shed 3 bases, and the junction held 7 bases outside the gene matches.